The 32 T cell receptor beta chains listed next were all sequenced from one sample in a study of control samples from healthy donors and cancer patients. Sequenced by immunoSEQ multiplex PCR; TCRdb stores in-frame clones only, minus some. There are some 130,000 clones in the sample; 80% to 90% occur only once, and roughly 8.7% lies in the top ten. The specimen sequenced was blood. The receptors derive from a woman aged 30 to 39 in good health.

This clone appeared a few times. The gene calls are TRBV15 and TRBJ1-1; TRBD1 is a possible D gene (5 bases). Trimming cost V 0 bases and J 5 bases, with 7 bases left between them. Germline V lookup: CDR1 LNHNV, CDR2 YYDKDF (reference sequence). The CDR3 is 13 residues long. CDR3 residues: CATSREGRTEAFF. DNA of the CDR3: TGTGCCACCAGCAGAGAGGGGCGAACTGAAGCTTTCTTT.

The gene calls are TRBV3-1 (or the pseudogene TRBV3-2) and TRBJ1-5; no reliable D call. V dropped 5 bases and J dropped 3 bases, with 17 bases sitting between them. The CDR3 is 16 residues long. CDR1 LGHDT and CDR2 YNNKEL come from the germline V gene (reference sequence). DNA for the CDR3: TGTGCCAGCAGCTACCACGCAACCTGGGCCAATCAGCCCCAGCATTTT. Its protein is CASSYHATWANQPQHF.

The genes are TRBV7-6 and TRBJ1-2; TRBD1 aligns across 8 bases. CDR3 length: 14 amino acids. Germline assignment: CDR1 SGHVS and CDR2 FNYEAQ. With 4 bases clipped from V and 7 bases from J, the junction kept 8 bases outside the gene matches. This CDR3 reads CASSSDRAGSGYTF. The CDR3 nucleotides are TGTGCCAGCAGCTCGGACAGGGCCGGGAGTGGCTACACCTTC.

The chain joins TRBV14 to TRBJ2-3, with 10 bases lining up with TRBD2. The junction had 17 bases not matched to a gene; V was cut back by 4 bases and J by 1 base. The CDR3 is 20 residues long. The germline gives CDR1 SGHDN, CDR2 FVKESK. CDR3 region: CASSLTSRTSGRPGTDTQYF. CDR3 DNA: TGTGCCAGCAGCCTCACCAGCAGGACTAGCGGCCGCCCAGGCACAGATACGCAGTATTTT. The full variable domain, completed using reference TRBV14 and TRBJ2-3, is EAGVTQFPSHSVIEKGQTVTLRCDPISGHDNLYWYRRVMGKEIKFLLHFVKESKQDESGMPNNRFLAERTGGTYSTLKVQPAELEDSGVYFCASSLTSRTSGRPGTDTQYFGPGTRLTVL.

The chain joins TRBV5-5 to TRBJ1-3; tentatively, D is TRBD1 (6 bases). This CDR3 comprises 16 residues. V was cut by 0 bases and J by 4 bases, with 14 bases left in between. CDR1 SGHKS and CDR2 YYEKEE come from the germline V gene (reference sequence). CDR3 sequence: CASSLGDTMGGNTIYF. Written as DNA, the CDR3 is TGTGCCAGCAGCTTGGGGGACACAATGGGAGGAAACACCATATATTTT.

This clone was found once. This rearrangement joins TRBV5-1 to TRBJ2-1; D may be TRBD2 (5 bases). This CDR3 is 15 amino acids long. Germline CDR1 SGHRS, CDR2 YFSETQ. V lost 0 bases to trimming and J lost 6 bases, with 13 bases between them. The CDR3 protein is CASSLGQPEGNEQFF. The CDR3 DNA sequence: TGCGCCAGCAGCTTGGGGCAGCCCGAGGGCAATGAGCAGTTCTTC.

This chain uses TRBV5-1 with TRBJ2-1; D is possibly TRBD2 (6 bases). This CDR3 is built from 16 residues. Germline CDR1 SGHRS, CDR2 YFSETQ. V was pared by 7 bases and J by 6 bases, with 23 bases between. For the CDR3, the DNA is TGCGCCAGCTTACCAACGACTAGTCGGCGAACCAATGAGCAGTTCTTC. It yields the protein CASLPTTSRRTNEQFF.

The chain uses TRBV3-1 (or the pseudogene TRBV3-2) and TRBJ1-4; maybe TRBD1 (5 bases). Trimming pared 1 base from V and 8 bases from J, leaving 14 bases between. CDR1 and CDR2 (germline): LGHDT, YNNKEL (reference sequence). This CDR3 comprises 15 residues. CDR3 region: CASSQAVGWDEKLFF. CDR3 sequence (DNA): TGTGCCAGCAGCCAAGCCGTCGGGTGGGACGAAAAACTGTTTTTT.

The chain combines TRBV19 with TRBJ2-2; no firm D call. The germline V gene has CDR1 LNHDA and CDR2 SQIVND (reference sequence). V lost 10 bases and J 4 bases, leaving 13 bases between the germline ends. This CDR3 is built from 13 residues. The CDR3 region is CATERQTTGELFF. The CDR3 region has the DNA TGTGCCACCGAGAGACAAACCACCGGGGAGCTGTTTTTT.

The chain uses TRBV29-1 and TRBJ2-5; D may be TRBD1 (6 bases). The germline V and J ends were trimmed by 2 bases and 3 bases, with 10 bases remaining between them. The germline V gene has CDR1 SQVTM and CDR2 ANQGSEA. The CDR3 has 13 amino acids. The CDR3 DNA sequence: TGCAGCGTTGAATATCCAGGGGAAGAGACCCAGTACTTC. This codes for CSVEYPGEETQYF.

The chain couples TRBV20-1 to TRBJ2-3, with D possibly matching TRBD2 (6 bases). Germline V gives CDR1 DFQATT, CDR2 SNEGSKA (reference sequence). The CDR3 covers 14 residues. V lost 3 bases to trimming and J lost 5 bases, with 15 bases between them. The CDR3 sequence: CSASRSGVVDTQYF. CDR3 nucleotide sequence: TGCAGTGCTAGTAGGTCGGGAGTGGTAGATACGCAGTATTTT.

The chain uses TRBV11-2 and TRBJ2-1; 7 nucleotides align to TRBD2. This CDR3 has 15 residues. Germline V gene lookup returns CDR1 SGHAT and CDR2 FQNNGV. J gave up 5 bases and V 5 bases, and 9 bases lay outside the gene matches. The CDR3, as DNA: TGTGCCAGCAGCCTCCTGGGCGGGAGCCACAATGAGCAGTTCTTC. It translates to CASSLLGGSHNEQFF.

The chain uses TRBV28 and TRBJ2-7, with a possible D match to TRBD2 (5 bases). The ends were cut back, 10 bases at V and 4 bases at J, with 17 bases in the middle. CDR3 length equals 13 residues. Per germline, CDR1 MDHEN and CDR2 SYDVKM. The chain's CDR3 is CAIGRASVYEQYF. The CDR3, as DNA: TGTGCCATCGGGCGGGCTAGTGTTTACGAGCAGTACTTC.

Concerning this clone: The sample contains more than one DNA sequence encoding this CDR3. The V and J genes are TRBV9 and TRBJ2-1; D may be TRBD2 (5 bases). With 0 bases removed from V and 4 bases from J, the gap between germline ends came to 8 bases. CDR1 and CDR2 from the germline V gene are SGDLS and YYNGEE. The CDR3 spans 14 residues. The CDR3 nucleotides read TGTGCCAGCAGCGTAGGTCTAGCATACAATGAGCAGTTCTTC. Residues: CASSVGLAYNEQFF. The full variable domain, its missing parts supplied by reference TRBV9 and TRBJ2-1, is DSGVTQTPKHLITATGQRVTLRCSPRSGDLSVYWYQQSLDQGLQFLIQYYNGEERAKGNILERFSAQQFPDLHSELNLSSLELGDSALYFCASSVGLAYNEQFFGPGTRLTVL.

The chain combines TRBV12-3 or TRBV12-4 with TRBJ2-1, with 9 bases matching TRBD1. The CDR3 covers 13 residues. V lost 6 bases to trimming and J lost 10 bases; unmatched junction nucleotides: 7. As DNA, the CDR3 is TGTGCCAGCAGCGCGACAGGGGGTGGAGAGCAGTTCTTC. Its protein is CASSATGGGEQFF.

This chain links TRBV20-1 with TRBJ2-7, with D tentatively TRBD2 (5 bases). V was trimmed by 5 bases and J by 4 bases, leaving 12 bases between them. The CDR3 runs 12 residues. Germline assignment: CDR1 DFQATT and CDR2 SNEGSKA (reference sequence). The CDR3 protein is CSARAGRYEQYF. Here the CDR3 DNA reads TGCAGTGCTCGTGCGGGCCGATACGAGCAGTACTTC.

The chain recombines TRBV2 with TRBJ1-4, with D perhaps TRBD1 (5 bases). V lost 6 bases and J lost 7, with 12 bases in between. Germline loops: CDR1 SNHLY, CDR2 FYNNEI. This CDR3 is 13 amino acids long. The CDR3 nucleotides are TGTGCCAGCAGGGAAAGGGGCGGTGAAAAACTGTTTTTT. The encoded protein is CASRERGGEKLFF. Full variable domain (remainder filled in from reference TRBV2 and TRBJ1-4): EPEVTQTPSHQVTQMGQEVILRCVPISNHLYFYWYRQILGQKVEFLVSFYNNEISEKSEIFDDQFSVERPDGSNFTLKIRSTKLEDSAMYFCASRERGGEKLFFGSGTQLSVL.

This clone occurred a few times. The chain employs TRBV6-5 and TRBJ2-7, with TRBD1 matching 9 bases. This CDR3 comprises 14 residues. J gave up 6 bases and V 0 bases, and 3 bases lay outside the gene matches. Looked up from germline, CDR1 is MNHEY and CDR2 is SVGAGI. The DNA of the CDR3 is TGTGCCAGCAGTTACTCGCGGACAGGGGTCGAGCAGTACTTC. Amino acids: CASSYSRTGVEQYF.

V and J are TRBV12-3 or TRBV12-4 and TRBJ1-1; a possible D gene is TRBD1 (5 bases). This CDR3 is built from 13 residues. Trimming shortened V by 1 base and J by 5 bases, and 8 bases separated the two germline ends. The CDR3 is CASSLGGETEAFF. The CDR3 bases are TGTGCCAGCAGTTTAGGAGGGGAAACTGAAGCTTTCTTT.

The chain employs TRBV6-1 and TRBJ1-5; D possibly corresponds to TRBD1 (5 bases). V was trimmed by 1 base and J by 0 bases, leaving 16 bases between them. This CDR3 has 18 residues. Germline V lookup: CDR1 MNHNS, CDR2 SASEGT. The CDR3 DNA reads TGTGCCAGCAGTGAAGTATTTTCGGGGGTTCTTAGCAATCAGCCCCAGCATTTT. It yields the protein CASSEVFSGVLSNQPQHF.

The chain links TRBV30 to TRBJ1-2; 7 nucleotides agree with TRBD1. Germline V gives CDR1 GTSNPN, CDR2 SVGIG (reference sequence). This CDR3 contains 14 residues. The trim removed 0 bases at V and 4 bases at J, leaving 5 bases unmatched. CDR3: CAWSVWDRPYGYTF. In DNA, the CDR3 is TGTGCCTGGAGTGTATGGGACAGACCCTATGGCTACACCTTC.

V gene TRBV13 combines with J gene TRBJ2-2; D unresolved. V lost 0 bases and J 0 bases, leaving 5 bases between the germline ends. The CDR3 is 15 residues long. Germline V gene data show CDR1 as PRHDT and CDR2 as FYEKMQ (reference sequence). The CDR3 DNA reads TGTGCCAGCAGCTTAGGGTCAGCGAACACCGGGGAGCTGTTTTTT. Amino acid sequence: CASSLGSANTGELFF.

This sequence joins TRBV6-5 and TRBJ2-1, with a tentative D call TRBD1 (6 bases). CDR1 is MNHEY, CDR2 SVGAGI, per germline. The V gene lost 5 bases and the J gene lost 0 bases, with 11 bases spanning the gap. The CDR3 covers 15 residues. In DNA form, the CDR3 reads TGTGCCAGCAGTCAGGACAGAAGCTCCTACAATGAGCAGTTCTTC. It yields the protein CASSQDRSSYNEQFF.

V usage is TRBV6-1 and J usage is TRBJ2-2, with D perhaps TRBD2 (6 bases). The CDR3 spans 15 residues. Germline V gives CDR1 MNHNS, CDR2 SASEGT. Trimming pared 6 bases from V and 1 base from J, leaving 12 bases between. CDR3 residues: CASSTGLLNTGELFF. CDR3 coding DNA: TGTGCCAGCAGCACGGGACTGCTGAACACCGGGGAGCTGTTTTTT.

The genes are TRBV18 and TRBJ1-4; D unclear. Germline-derived CDR1 and CDR2 are KGHSH and LQKENI. With 6 bases removed from V and 2 bases from J, the gap between germline ends came to 10 bases. The CDR3 covers 14 residues. CDR3 sequence (DNA): TGTGCCAGCTCCTGGGAATCGACTAATGAAAAACTGTTTTTT. It specifies CASSWESTNEKLFF.

The chain uses TRBV6-5 and TRBJ1-6; D remains unclear. Trimming removed 5 bases at V and 7 bases at J, with 15 bases between. CDR1 is MNHEY, CDR2 SVGAGI, per germline. This CDR3 comprises 15 residues. The CDR3 loop is CASSPSWGENSPLHF. CDR3 bases: TGTGCCAGCAGTCCCTCTTGGGGTGAAAATTCACCCCTCCACTTT.

The chain's CDR3 is CSAKSGFQETQYF. CDR3 in DNA: TGCAGCGCCAAGTCGGGGTTTCAAGAGACCCAGTACTTC. The V gene is TRBV29-1, the J gene TRBJ2-5, with D possibly matching TRBD2 (5 bases). CDR1 SQVTM and CDR2 ANQGSEA come from the germline V gene. CDR3 length: 13 amino acids. V was trimmed by 7 bases and J by 2 bases, leaving 14 bases between them. Supplemented by reference TRBV29-1 and TRBJ2-5, the full variable domain reads SAVISQKPSRDICQRGTSLTIQCQVDSQVTMMFWYRQQPGQSLTLIATANQGSEATYESGFVIDKFPISRPNLTFSTLTVSNMSPEDSSIYLCSAKSGFQETQYFGPGTRLLVL.

This clone has more than one count but fewer than ten. This chain uses TRBV9 with TRBJ2-7; D possibly corresponds to TRBD2 (5 bases). The CDR3 extends over 14 amino acids. Germline V CDR1 and CDR2: SGDLS, YYNGEE. The V and J ends lost 0 bases and 4 bases respectively, with 11 bases between them. CDR3 bases: TGTGCCAGCAGCGTAGGGACGGGGATGTACGAGCAGTACTTC. Translation: CASSVGTGMYEQYF.

The rearrangement joins TRBV6-5 to TRBJ1-6; no reliable D call. In germline, CDR1 is MNHEY, CDR2 SVGAGI. V was clipped by 8 bases and J by 6 bases, with 14 bases between them. CDR3 length equals 14 residues. The CDR3 coding sequence is TGTGCCAGCGGGGTACTACCCGCTAATTCACCCCTCCACTTT. Its translation: CASGVLPANSPLHF.

The chain joins TRBV11-1 to TRBJ2-2; 7 positions match TRBD1. Germline CDR1 reads SGHAT; CDR2 reads FQDESV (reference sequence). The CDR3 is 14 amino acids. Trimming took 5 bases from V and 6 from J; bases not matched to a gene: 6. Written as DNA, the CDR3 is TGTGCCAGCAGCCTTAACAGGGGATCCGGGGAGCTGTTTTTT. This encodes CASSLNRGSGELFF.

This clone was recorded once. CDR3 nucleotides: TGTGCCAGCAGTTTAGGAAACCGTGAAAAACTGTTTTTT. Its translation: CASSLGNREKLFF. The V call is TRBV28, the J call TRBJ1-4; D gene ambiguous. The CDR3 extends over 13 amino acids. Germline V gene lookup returns CDR1 MDHEN and CDR2 SYDVKM. Trimming shortened V by 2 bases and J by 7 bases, and 8 bases separated the two germline ends.

The chain links TRBV5-1 to TRBJ2-5; 13 bases align to TRBD2. Per the germline V gene, CDR1 is SGHRS and CDR2 is YFSETQ. V dropped 4 bases and J dropped 5; count of bases not matched to a gene: 8. The CDR3 runs 16 residues. The chain's CDR3 is CASSPWTSGRIETQYF. The CDR3 DNA is TGCGCCAGCAGCCCCTGGACTAGCGGGAGAATTGAGACCCAGTACTTC.